This entry describes one TCR beta chain. The antigen is not known. This record comes from a study of cytomegalovirus exposure and HLA in healthy donors. Points from the study as a whole: TCR beta V- and J-gene trimming, according to a later analysis, was linked to a missense DCLRE1C variant.

Donors likely had unrecorded immune exposures despite being nominally healthy when sampled. In the PCR, 60 Vbeta and 13 Jbeta primers were used. Assay: immunoSEQ multiplex PCR; the TCRdb copy retains only in-frame clones and omits some. The table has about 160,000 clones, 82% seen once; the top ten hold 0.9% to 1%. Germline CDR1 and CDR2: SNHLY and FYNNEI. This CDR3 spans 13 amino acids. Trimming shortened V by 7 bases and J by 9 bases, and 16 bases separated the two germline ends. The sequenced sample consisted of PBMCs. This chain links TRBV2 with TRBJ1-5; weak D call: TRBD1 (5 bases). The source is a girl between 2 and 10 years old in good health and CMV-seropositive. CDR3 sequence (DNA): TGTGCCAGCAACTTCAGGGTGGAGGGGCCCCAGCATTTT. Translating it yields CASNFRVEGPQHF.